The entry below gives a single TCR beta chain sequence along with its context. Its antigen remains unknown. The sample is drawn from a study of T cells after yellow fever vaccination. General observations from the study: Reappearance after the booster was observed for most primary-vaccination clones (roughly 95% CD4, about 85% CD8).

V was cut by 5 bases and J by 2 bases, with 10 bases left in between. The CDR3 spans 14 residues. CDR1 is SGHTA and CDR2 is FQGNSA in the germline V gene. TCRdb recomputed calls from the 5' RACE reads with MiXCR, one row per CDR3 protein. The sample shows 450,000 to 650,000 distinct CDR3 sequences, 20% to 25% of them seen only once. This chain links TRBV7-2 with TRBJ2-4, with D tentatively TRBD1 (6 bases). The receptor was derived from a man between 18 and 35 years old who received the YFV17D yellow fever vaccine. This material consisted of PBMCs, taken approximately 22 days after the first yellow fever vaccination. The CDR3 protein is CASSPTGTKNIQYF. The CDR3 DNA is TGTGCCAGCAGCCCGACAGGAACCAAAAACATTCAGTACTTC. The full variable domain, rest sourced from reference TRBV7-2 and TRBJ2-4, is GAGVSQSPSNKVTEKGKDVELRCDPISGHTALYWYRQSLGQGLEFLIYFQGNSAPDKSGLPSDRFSAERTGGSVSTLTIQRTQQEDSAVYLCASSPTGTKNIQYFGAGTRLSVL.